The entry below describes one TCR beta chain. Its antigen is not yet known. Base quality data are lacking; no much larger clone is found one base away. The sample originates from a study of Ad26.COV2.S vaccination and SARS-CoV-2 variants (dated by TCRdb to about 2021). With regard to the full study: TCRbeta repertoire sequencing served as the tool for gauging how specific and how broad the SARS-CoV-2-reactive T cell receptors were following Ad26.COV2.S vaccination. The TCR-sequenced set comprised roughly 30 samples: approximately 19 Ad26.COV2.S vaccine recipients, 5 placebo recipients and 8 SARS-CoV-2 convalescent individuals.

Broad study findings and their caveats: The authors noted that total T cell responses may have been underestimated by the TCR breadth and depth analyses. Higher spike-specific TCR breadth was observed in Ad26.COV2.S recipients than in placebo recipients (P = 0.0014). Vaccine and placebo recipients had comparable non-spike TCR breadth, which fits with the vaccine containing only spike. After vaccination, spike-specific CD8+ and CD4+ T cell responses were reported to show substantial breadth.

The immunoSEQ Assay was the method used to sequence TCRbeta CDR3 regions. After extraction, genomic DNA underwent amplification by bias-controlled multiplex PCR, followed by high-throughput sequencing. Under the source paper's analysis protocol: Collapsing and filtering of sequences were performed to quantify the absolute abundance of each unique TCRbeta CDR3 region. T cell fraction was estimated by normalization of TCRbeta template counts to usable DNA, with usable DNA being measured through amplification of reference genes present in all nucleated cells. Repertoire TCRs were annotated as SARS-CoV-2-specific by exact matching of V gene, CDR3 amino acid sequence and J gene to a known reactive TCR set. The reference SARS-CoV-2 TCR set came from MIRA and was filtered for enrichment in COVID-19-positive ImmuneCODE repertoires, removing public or cross-reactive TCRs. Using the MIRA antigens, annotated TCRs were further analysed by specific ORF or by position within an ORF. Depth was the summed frequency of annotated unique rearrangements, while breadth was defined as annotated unique rearrangements over total unique productive rearrangements. Two-sided Wilcoxon rank-sum tests were used to compare TCR breadth between groups. The immuneACCESS repertoire file appears here via TCRdb, limited to in-frame rearrangements. These files lack a portion of the clones; in checked studies, under half of the deficit traces to unresolved V genes, and the cause of the others is not known. V and J calls and clone size are as listed in that table; D and trimming were resolved from the DNA. In all, the sample holds approximately 140,000 clones, and 86% of those were seen once. Clones ranked in the top ten supply 5% of the sample.

Trimming accounts for 3 bases at V and 6 bases at J, while the number of junction bases matched to no gene is 3. From cysteine to phenylalanine, the CDR3 is 12 amino acids long. The entry retains the CDR3 DNA only, 36 bases that are in frame from base 1. The germline V gene (reference sequence) gives CDR1 as SGHNT and CDR2 as YYREEE. The time point label here, explained by the study, means: individuals recovered from natural SARS-CoV-2 infection. The TCR was taken from a human donor who had recovered from COVID-19. Here the sequenced sample was peripheral blood, taken after recovery from COVID-19. The chain couples TRBV5-4 to TRBJ2-7; TRBD1 fits 7 bases in the junction. DNA sequence: TGTGCCAGCAGCTATGACAGGGCCGAGCAGTACTTC. Its amino acids are CASSYDRAEQYF. Where the CDR3 stops, the reference TRBV5-4 and TRBJ2-7 genes take over; the full variable domain is ETGVTQSPTHLIKTRGQQVTLRCSSQSGHNTVSWYQQALGQGPQFIFQYYREEENGRGNFPPRFSGLQFPNYSSELNVNALELDDSALYLCASSYDRAEQYFGPGTRLTVT.